This is a list of T cell receptor beta chains from one sample in a study of blood T cell repertoires in COVID-19. Libraries were prepared by immunoSEQ multiplex PCR; TCRdb keeps only in-frame clonotypes and omits some of them. The profile shows about 240,000 clones, just under 85% of them singletons. Sequences were obtained from peripheral blood. The receptor source for this set is a woman older than 75 with acute or convalescent COVID-19. The CDR3 runs from the conserved cysteine through the conserved F or W. The order of the fields is clone size, V gene, J gene, CDR3 protein. A row's size may be missing; if present it is once, few, many or a size class.

>few|TRBV19|TRBJ1-1
CASSIRAGNTEAFF
>-|TRBV28|TRBJ2-1
CASSLRQVPYNEQFF
>-|TRBV5-1|TRBJ1-6
CASSPGQGSSRYYNSPLHF
>-|TRBV5-4|TRBJ2-2
CASSLGGEAGELFF
>-|TRBV2|TRBJ2-1
CASRTGSLTYNEQFF
>-|TRBV2|TRBJ1-6
CASNGGATNNSPLHF
>-|TRBV7-8|TRBJ1-4
CASSSLGAGGGEKLFF
>-|TRBV5-1|TRBJ1-2
CASSLNGQPAYGYTF
>-|TRBV6-5|TRBJ2-5
CASSSRRGQETQYF
>-|TRBV7-6|TRBJ1-1
CASSLAYRGNTEAFF
>-|TRBV6-5|TRBJ2-3
CASSYSGAGRPDTQYF
>-|TRBV11-2|TRBJ2-1
CASSLGGLRREQFF
>-|TRBV30|TRBJ2-5
CAWSIGLAVETQYF
>-|TRBV5-4|TRBJ1-2
CASSFTGGSDYTF
>-|TRBV19|TRBJ2-2
CATQIVGTGIRRELFF
>few|TRBV10-3|TRBJ1-4
CAISEGQGQSTNEKLFF